This paragraph covers one TCR beta chain sequence. Repertoires were generated with immunoSEQ multiplex PCR, while TCRdb's copy carries only in-frame clones and drops some. In the table there are more than 300,000 clones, 90% to 95% of which are singletons. Germline trimming cut 7 bases from V and 3 bases from J; bases unmatched to any gene: 8. The CDR3 consists of 15 residues. CDR1 and CDR2 (germline): SGHKS, YYEKEE (reference sequence). The data derive from a study of blood T cell repertoires in COVID-19. This study enrolled people aged 18 to 89 from 20 to 25 US geographic areas. The chain carries TRBV5-5 and TRBJ2-2; 8 bases line up with TRBD2. Sequencing was carried out using PBMCs or T cells enriched from blood (not recorded which). The clonotype comes from a woman aged 25 to 39 who had been exposed to COVID-19. The CDR3 reads CASYSTSVHTGELFF. The CDR3 coding sequence is TGTGCCAGCTACTCGACTAGCGTTCACACCGGGGAGCTGTTTTTT.